A single sample is the source of the 2 T cell receptor beta chains below, sequenced in a study of blood T cell repertoires in COVID-19. Generated by immunoSEQ multiplex PCR, the TCRdb table keeps only in-frame clones and is missing some. The table lists more than 200,000 clones, roughly 90% of them singletons. Sequencing was performed on peripheral blood. These receptor sequences come from a human donor in a cohort sampled during active COVID-19.

This clone was observed a handful of times. V gene TRBV10-1 combines with J gene TRBJ2-7; D is unclear. The CDR3 loop spans 15 amino acids. The V end lost 3 bases, the J end lost 5 bases, and 17 bases lay between the germline ends. Germline values: CDR1 WNHNN, CDR2 SYGVQD (reference sequence). Written as DNA, the CDR3 is TGCGCCAGCAGTGATTCTGGCCTTAACCTCCACGAGCAGTACTTC. Translated, it gives CASSDSGLNLHEQYF.

This clone showed up just once. CDR3 residues: CAWRAKYSSYEQYF. DNA for the CDR3: TGTGCCTGGAGGGCAAAATACAGCTCCTACGAGCAGTACTTC. The chain combines TRBV30 with TRBJ2-7; D is unresolved. The germline V gene encodes CDR1 GTSNPN and CDR2 SVGIG (reference sequence). V lost 3 bases and J lost 0, with 12 bases in between. The CDR3 sequence is 14 residues long.